This is a list of T cell receptor beta chains from one sample in a study of long-term antiretroviral therapy in people with HIV. Here immunoSEQ multiplex PCR was the method, and the copy in TCRdb shows in-frame clones only, minus some. Among about 36,000 clones listed, 80% were seen once. The sequencing used unsorted PBMCs, collected 3.4 years after starting antiretroviral therapy. The receptors stem from a man aged 25 to 40 with HIV. Both conserved end residues are part of each CDR3.

>TRBV6-5|TRBJ1-1
CASSYSGGGEAFF
>TRBV5-4|TRBJ2-7
CASSSLFVGPLGEQYF
>TRBV7-2|TRBJ2-7
CASSLRGLYEQYF
>TRBV5-1|TRBJ2-5
CASSLSWDRSQETQYF
>TRBV18|TRBJ2-7
CASSPPTGREQYF
>TRBV2|TRBJ2-3
CASKKAGVSTDTQYF
>TRBV4-3|TRBJ1-2
CASSQAFTGEEGYTF
>TRBV30|TRBJ2-4
CAWSRGKNIQYF
>TRBV18|TRBJ2-7
CASSGTGRYEQYF
>TRBV6-5|TRBJ1-3
CASSYGAEGNTIYF
>TRBV18|TRBJ1-4
CASSPGQENEKLFF
>TRBV5-6|TRBJ2-6
CASSLGGSGANVLTF
>TRBV5-1|TRBJ2-1
CASSLIAGGSLNEQFF
>TRBV28|TRBJ1-1
CASGQPTGTGTEAFF
>TRBV7-9|TRBJ2-5
CASSPQYF
>TRBV11-2|TRBJ1-4
CASSLDRGIRAEKLFF
>TRBV5-4|TRBJ2-1
CASSLWASGNNEQFF
>TRBV5-1|TRBJ2-7
CASSPQGADYEQYF
>TRBV7-2|TRBJ2-5
CASSLRQETQYF
>TRBV19|TRBJ1-1
CASSIEGVNTEAFF
>TRBV7-3|TRBJ2-2
CASSAQGIGGELFF
>TRBV6-5|TRBJ1-4
CASSYDPAQANEKLFF
>TRBV10-3|TRBJ1-1
CAISEIVRQNTEAFF
>TRBV27|TRBJ2-1
CASSSSGRSSYNEQFF
>TRBV7-2|TRBJ2-5
CASSLASGVAGSETQYF
>TRBV6-4|TRBJ1-2
CASSDSGTAVGGYTF
>TRBV7-6|TRBJ2-7
CASSLGGKRDEQYF
>TRBV18|TRBJ1-1
CASSPPQVLNTEAFF
>TRBV7-9|TRBJ2-2
CASSSGPNTGELFF
>TRBV9|TRBJ2-2
CASSVGSGSFFPGELFF
>TRBV6-1|TRBJ2-1
CASSEGPGSYNEQFF
>TRBV29-1|TRBJ2-3
CSANSGTVKRADTQYF
>TRBV5-4|TRBJ2-5
CASSLLHGTGEETQYF
>TRBV6-5|TRBJ2-7
CASRLGLAESYEQYF
>TRBV5-4|TRBJ1-4
CASSLKGGNEKLFF
>TRBV5-1|TRBJ1-2
CASSLGHVGGGYGYTF
>TRBV7-2|TRBJ2-1
CASSDRASGNNEQFF
>TRBV7-2|TRBJ2-3
CASSFASGRATDTQYF
>TRBV6-5|TRBJ1-2
CASAADRALGYGYTF
>TRBV7-8|TRBJ1-2
CASSLVAGATGDYGYTF
>TRBV7-2|TRBJ1-4
CASSLSGASAEKLFF
>TRBV2|TRBJ2-2
CASSVPQGGSPGELFF
>TRBV19|TRBJ1-2
CASSAYGRDRYGYTF
>TRBV7-9|TRBJ2-3
CASSRRTGTSDTQYF
>TRBV5-1|TRBJ2-2
CASSFGGTDTGELFF